This T cell receptor beta chain was sequenced in a study of T cell changes during pregnancy in multiple sclerosis. Clones were sequenced by immunoSEQ multiplex PCR, and TCRdb holds only the in-frame ones, with some missing. The sample lists 50,000 or so clones; about 92% were seen once. Unmatched junction bases numbered 3, after V lost 0 bases and J lost 6 bases. Germline V gene lookup returns CDR1 SGHNT and CDR2 YYREEE (reference sequence). This CDR3 spans 16 amino acids. This sample comprised CD4+ T cells from peripheral blood mononuclear cells, obtained after pregnancy. The J gene is TRBJ2-1, the V gene TRBV5-4; TRBD2 aligns across 13 bases. The TCR originated in a female donor with multiple sclerosis, enrolled in a pregnancy study. The CDR3 region is CASSLGGLAGSNEQFF. CDR3 bases: TGTGCCAGCAGCTTGGGGGGACTAGCGGGGAGCAATGAGCAGTTCTTC. Full variable domain (rest looked up from reference TRBV5-4 and TRBJ2-1): ETGVTQSPTHLIKTRGQQVTLRCSSQSGHNTVSWYQQALGQGPQFIFQYYREEENGRGNFPPRFSGLQFPNYSSELNVNALELDDSALYLCASSLGGLAGSNEQFFGPGTRLTVL.